The 5 T cell receptor beta chains below were found in one sample sequenced in a study of T cell changes during pregnancy in multiple sclerosis. The table came from immunoSEQ multiplex PCR; TCRdb's copy has only in-frame clones and leaves some out. The repertoire includes roughly 59,000 clones, 85% to 95% of them detected once, and 2.5% to 4% sits in the top ten. The sample consisted of CD8+ T cells from peripheral blood mononuclear cells, taken in the second trimester of pregnancy. The receptors originated from a female donor with multiple sclerosis, enrolled in a pregnancy study.

This chain uses TRBV27 with TRBJ2-4; perhaps TRBD1 as D (5 bases). This CDR3 spans 16 amino acids. Trimming shortened V by 3 bases and J by 1 base, and 13 bases separated the two germline ends. Per germline, CDR1 MNHEY and CDR2 SMNVEV (reference sequence). As DNA, the CDR3 is TGTGCCAGCAGTTTGCAGGTGGGGCGGGCCAAAAACATTCAGTACTTC. Translation gives CASSLQVGRAKNIQYF.

This chain links TRBV7-2 with TRBJ2-1, with 10 nucleotides matching TRBD2. With 5 bases clipped from V and 1 base from J, the junction kept 2 bases outside the gene matches. The CDR3 length is 15 residues. Germline V CDR1 and CDR2: SGHTA, FQGNSA. The CDR3 region is CASSALAGSYNEQFF. The CDR3 nucleotides are TGTGCCAGCAGCGCACTAGCGGGATCCTACAATGAGCAGTTCTTC.

This chain connects TRBV29-1 to TRBJ1-1; TRBD1 might be the D (5 bases). Germline V lookup: CDR1 SQVTM, CDR2 ANQGSEA. The CDR3 sequence is 11 residues long. The V end lost 6 bases, the J end lost 2 bases, and 7 bases lay between the germline ends. The CDR3 reads CSVQANTEAFF. The CDR3 region has the DNA TGCAGCGTACAGGCTAACACTGAAGCTTTCTTT.

The chain is built from TRBV7-9 and TRBJ2-2; 8 bases align to TRBD2. CDR1 is SEHNR and CDR2 is FQNEAQ in the germline V gene (reference sequence). Trimming at V came to 6 bases and at J to 0 bases, leaving 6 bases not matched to a gene. The CDR3 has 16 amino acids. The CDR3 nucleotides read TGTGCCAGCAGTTCCCAGCGGGAGACGAACACCGGGGAGCTGTTTTTT. Encoded protein: CASSSQRETNTGELFF.

Worth noting for this clone: The sample has other DNA sequences that encode this CDR3 too. The CDR3: CAWSVGGAYEQYF. CDR3 in DNA: TGTGCCTGGAGTGTAGGGGGTGCCTACGAGCAGTACTTC. V usage is TRBV30 and J usage is TRBJ2-7, with D possibly TRBD1 on 6 matching bases. The CDR3 spans 13 residues. Germline V gives CDR1 GTSNPN, CDR2 SVGIG (reference sequence). V was clipped by 0 bases and J by 2 bases, with 8 bases between them.